Listed below are T cell receptor beta chains from one sample, sequenced in a study of blood T cells in healthy people across ages. From the 5' RACE reads, TCRdb called clonotypes with MiXCR, one entry per CDR3 protein. The sample records about 600,000 distinct CDR3 sequences, 45% to 55% being singletons. Sequenced material: blood. All receptors come from a man older than 75 in good health. Both conserved end residues are trimmed from each CDR3.

ASSQTGTVEEPQH,TRBV7-9,TRBJ1-5,13
AINGGQGSSEQY,TRBV10-3,TRBJ2-7,12
AISDNRDYGYT,TRBV10-3,TRBJ1-2,11
ASSQGEGRAGGDTQY,TRBV4-1,TRBJ2-3,15
ASSPAVNQETQY,TRBV18,.,12
ASSHGFGGLTKETQY,TRBV3-1,TRBJ2-5,15
ASSVPGGQGYEQY,TRBV6-1,TRBJ2-7,13
ASSPGRGSAYEQY,TRBV18,TRBJ2-7,13
ASSPRGIAEETQY,TRBV6-5,TRBJ2-5,13
ASSSSPGTAYGYT,TRBV6-2/TRBV6-3,TRBJ1-2,13
ASSLPGVQETQY,TRBV3-1,.,12
ASSSRTSGAGDTQY,TRBV7-2,TRBJ2-3,14
PWSGTNEQY,TRBV30,TRBJ2-7,9
SAKDGNQPQH,TRBV20-1,TRBJ1-5,10
ASSLPRGDYGYT,TRBV5-1,TRBJ1-2,12
SAPHVETQY,TRBV20-1,TRBJ2-5,9
ASSQDLGAFREQY,TRBV4-2,.,13
ASLQGVGNEQF,TRBV6-2/TRBV6-3,TRBJ2-1,11
ASSRTANTEAF,TRBV7-2,TRBJ1-1,11